A single sample is the source of the 23 T cell receptor beta chains below, sequenced in a study of graft-versus-host responses after intestinal transplantation. Which antigens these TCRs recognize remains unknown. Libraries were prepared by immunoSEQ multiplex PCR; TCRdb keeps only in-frame clonotypes and omits some of them. The table lists 70,000 or so clones, about 80% of them singletons. The sample in question was unstimulated CD4+ T cells sorted from spleen or lymph node cells, obtained before transplant. The receptors come from a human donor who was the organ donor for an intestinal transplant.

V is TRBV5-6 and J is TRBJ1-1; TRBD1 is a possible D gene (6 bases). In germline, CDR1 is SGHDT, CDR2 YYEEEE. The length of the CDR3 is 15 residues. V lost 5 bases and J lost 11, with 25 bases in between. CDR3 DNA sequence: TGTGCCAGCAGTTCACAGGGTTACCTTGCTCTTGGTGCTTTCTTT. Its protein product is CASSSQGYLALGAFF. The full variable domain, with the rest looked up from reference TRBV5-6 and TRBJ1-1, is DAGVTQSPTHLIKTRGQQVTLRCSPKSGHDTVSWYQQALGQGPQFIFQYYEEEERQRGNFPDRFSGHQFPNYSSELNVNALLLGDSALYLCASSSQGYLALGAFFGQGTRLTVV.

This chain links TRBV19 with TRBJ1-1; D ambiguous. CDR1 and CDR2 from the germline V gene are LNHDA and SQIVND (reference sequence). With 8 bases removed from V and 1 base from J, the gap between germline ends came to 8 bases. The CDR3 runs to 12 residues. CDR3 loop: CASASGNTEAFF. CDR3 in DNA: TGTGCCAGTGCTAGCGGGAACACTGAAGCTTTCTTT.

This chain uses TRBV9 with TRBJ1-4; 9 nucleotides agree with TRBD1. The ends lost 2 bases at V and 5 bases at J; junction bases unmatched: 10. The CDR3 is 17 amino acids. In germline, CDR1 is SGDLS, CDR2 YYNGEE. CDR3 nucleotide sequence: TGTGCCAGCAGCGTGGGGACAGGGTTTAAGCCCAATGAAAAACTGTTTTTT. Protein sequence: CASSVGTGFKPNEKLFF.

The genes are TRBV7-2 and TRBJ2-1; 10 nucleotides agree with TRBD1. V dropped 1 base and J dropped 5; count of bases not matched to a gene: 5. The CDR3 consists of 16 residues. The germline gives CDR1 SGHTA, CDR2 FQGNSA. This chain's CDR3 is CASSLDPGTGDNEQFF. The CDR3 DNA follows: TGTGCCAGCAGCTTAGACCCTGGGACAGGGGACAATGAGCAGTTCTTC.

The chain carries TRBV28 and TRBJ1-2; no clear D gene. Germline-derived CDR1 and CDR2 are MDHEN and SYDVKM. Between the trimmed V and J ends, which lost 3 bases and 1 base, there was a span of 18 bases. CDR3 length: 17 amino acids. CDR3 nucleotide sequence: TGTGCCAGCAGTTTGGTCGGCACTGGGCCCAATAACTATGGCTACACCTTC. The encoded protein is CASSLVGTGPNNYGYTF.

The rearrangement uses TRBV15 and TRBJ2-3; 8 positions agree with TRBD2. CDR1 and CDR2 from the germline V gene are LNHNV and YYDKDF (reference sequence). The V segment lost 0 bases and the J segment 5 bases; nucleotides outside the gene matches: 10. The CDR3 runs to 17 residues. The CDR3 sequence is CATSRDRLAGPGDTQYF. The CDR3 DNA reads TGTGCCACCAGCAGAGATCGGTTAGCGGGGCCGGGAGATACGCAGTATTTT. Filled out from reference TRBV15 and TRBJ2-3, the complete variable domain reads DAMVIQNPRYQVTQFGKPVTLSCSQTLNHNVMYWYQQKSSQAPKLLFHYYDKDFNNEADTPDNFQSRRPNTSFCFLDIRSPGLGDTAMYLCATSRDRLAGPGDTQYFGPGTRLTVL.

V gene TRBV27 combines with J gene TRBJ1-2; a possible D gene is TRBD1 (6 bases). This CDR3 is built from 15 residues. The V end was cut by 4 bases, the J end by 3 bases, with 15 bases between. The germline gives CDR1 MNHEY, CDR2 SMNVEV (reference sequence). CDR3 residues: CASSSWGREYYGYTF. DNA of the CDR3: TGTGCCAGCAGTTCTTGGGGGCGCGAGTACTATGGCTACACCTTC.

The chain uses TRBV25-1 and TRBJ2-7, with TRBD2 identical over 10 bases. Germline V gives CDR1 MGHDK, CDR2 SYGVNS. V dropped 11 bases and J dropped 1; count of bases not matched to a gene: 11. The CDR3 has 15 amino acids. CDR3 residues: CAPRWDSGGSYEQYV. The DNA of the CDR3 is TGTGCCCCAAGATGGGATAGCGGGGGGTCCTACGAGCAGTACGTC.

V usage is TRBV7-2 and J usage is TRBJ2-1; D uncertain. Germline loops: CDR1 SGHTA, CDR2 FQGNSA. The CDR3 totals 13 residues. Trimming stripped 1 base from V and 6 bases from J, with 7 bases between. CDR3 sequence: CASSLDWANEQFF. As DNA, the CDR3 is TGTGCCAGCAGCTTAGATTGGGCCAATGAGCAGTTCTTC.

The chain joins TRBV30 to TRBJ1-2, with 9 bases that match TRBD1. V shed 5 bases, J shed 6 bases, and the junction held 10 bases outside the gene matches. The CDR3 is 14 amino acids. CDR1 is GTSNPN and CDR2 is SVGIG in the germline V gene (reference sequence). The DNA of the CDR3 is TGTGCCTGGGAACCTCGGGACAGGGAAGATGGCTACACCTTC. It specifies CAWEPRDREDGYTF.

The chain links TRBV9 to TRBJ2-1; 9 bases agree with TRBD2. V gave up 4 bases and J gave up 4 bases; unmatched junction bases: 6. The CDR3 totals 15 residues. Germline CDR1 reads SGDLS; CDR2 reads YYNGEE. The CDR3 bases are TGTGCCAGCAGCTCCAGCGCGGGGGGGTACAATGAGCAGTTCTTC. As protein: CASSSSAGGYNEQFF.

In its sample, this clone was seen a few times. The chain joins TRBV6-1 to TRBJ2-2; TRBD2 might be the D (5 bases). V lost 1 base to trimming and J lost 5 bases, with 5 bases between them. The CDR3 totals 13 residues. The V gene's germline CDR1 is MNHNS and CDR2 SASEGT. Written as DNA, the CDR3 is TGTGCCAGCAGTGAAGGAGGGACCGGGGAGCTGTTTTTT. Translation: CASSEGGTGELFF.

This clone was observed a few times. This chain links TRBV19 with TRBJ2-2; D is ambiguous. The germline V gene encodes CDR1 LNHDA and CDR2 SQIVND (reference sequence). Trimming stripped 0 bases from V and 6 bases from J, with 11 bases between. This CDR3 spans 15 amino acids. The CDR3 reads CASSIDRVIAGELFF. The CDR3, as DNA: TGTGCCAGTAGTATAGATCGGGTGATCGCCGGGGAGCTGTTTTTT.

This chain connects TRBV28 to TRBJ1-2, with unresolved D. This CDR3 comprises 12 residues. From germline, CDR1 is MDHEN and CDR2 SYDVKM. Between the trimmed V and J ends, which lost 4 bases and 10 bases, there was a span of 13 bases. The CDR3 protein is CASSSATLVYTF. CDR3 nucleotides: TGTGCCAGCAGTTCCGCCACTCTAGTCTACACCTTC.

The gene calls are TRBV28 and TRBJ2-5, with D possibly being TRBD1 (7 bases). Germline values: CDR1 MDHEN, CDR2 SYDVKM. Trimming took off 7 bases at V and 3 bases at J, with 18 bases between the two ends. This CDR3 is built from 15 residues. The CDR3 here is CASISPEGAKETQYF. CDR3 nucleotide sequence: TGTGCCAGCATCTCCCCGGAGGGGGCGAAAGAGACCCAGTACTTC.

The chain joins TRBV18 to TRBJ1-4; maybe TRBD1 (5 bases). Trimming pared 8 bases from V and 1 base from J, leaving 8 bases between. This CDR3 is built from 13 residues. Germline V gene sequence: CDR1 KGHSH, CDR2 LQKENI. CDR3 DNA: TGTGCCAGCAGCGACAGAACTAATGAAAAACTGTTTTTT. Translated, it gives CASSDRTNEKLFF.

This chain links TRBV28 with TRBJ1-3, with 7 bases fitting TRBD1. CDR3 size: 14 residues. Germline CDR1 and CDR2: MDHEN and SYDVKM. The trim removed 6 bases at V and 5 bases at J, leaving 7 bases unmatched. The CDR3 DNA follows: TGTGCCAGCAGAGTTCAGGGGGTCCGAAACACCATATATTTT. This gives the protein CASRVQGVRNTIYF.

The chain recombines TRBV19 with TRBJ1-2, with no clear D. Trimming stripped 8 bases from V and 3 bases from J, with 16 bases between. Germline V gene lookup returns CDR1 LNHDA and CDR2 SQIVND (reference sequence). This CDR3 is built from 14 residues. This CDR3 is CASQQRSVDYGYTF. As DNA, the CDR3 is TGTGCCAGTCAACAGCGGTCGGTAGACTATGGCTACACCTTC.

The chain uses TRBV5-6 and TRBJ1-1; 9 bases map to TRBD1. The CDR3 runs to 13 residues. Per the germline V gene, CDR1 is SGHDT and CDR2 is YYEEEE. V shed 5 bases, J shed 7 bases, and the junction held 6 bases outside the gene matches. CDR3 region: CASRGQGGYEAFF. The DNA for the CDR3 is TGTGCCAGCAGGGGACAGGGTGGATATGAAGCTTTCTTT.

V is TRBV7-2 and J is TRBJ1-1, with 9 bases that match TRBD1. The germline V gene has CDR1 SGHTA and CDR2 FQGNSA. With 1 base clipped from V and 11 bases from J, the junction kept 2 bases outside the gene matches. CDR3 length: 12 residues. The CDR3, as DNA: TGTGCCAGCAGCTTAGGGACAGGGGACGCTTTCTTT. Translation: CASSLGTGDAFF.

V gene TRBV15 combines with J gene TRBJ1-2; weak D call: TRBD1 (5 bases). The CDR3 consists of 16 residues. Germline V gene data show CDR1 as LNHNV and CDR2 as YYDKDF (reference sequence). V was shortened by 0 bases and J by 3 bases, with 14 bases between the two germline ends. CDR3 amino acids: CATSRDEGGAYYGYTF. CDR3 bases: TGTGCCACCAGCAGAGATGAAGGAGGGGCGTACTATGGCTACACCTTC.

The chain employs TRBV6-1 and TRBJ1-6, with 10 bases identical to TRBD1. There are 14 residues in the CDR3. Germline loops: CDR1 MNHNS, CDR2 SASEGT. V was clipped by 5 bases and J by 9 bases; unmatched bases: 4. The CDR3: CASSPWDRGSPLHF. CDR3 coding DNA: TGTGCCAGCAGTCCCTGGGACAGGGGTTCACCCCTCCACTTT.

The V call is TRBV5-4, the J call TRBJ1-4; no reliable D call. The CDR3 length is 12 residues. Germline CDR1 is SGHNT and CDR2 is YYREEE (reference sequence). V dropped 4 bases and J dropped 8 bases, with 9 bases sitting between them. For the CDR3, the DNA is TGTGCCAGCAGCCGGGTGAACGAAAAACTGTTTTTT. It codes for CASSRVNEKLFF.